The clone carrying this T cell receptor (beta chain) was seen a handful of times. Its target is not known. The germline CDR1 and CDR2 sequences are SQVTM and ANQGSEA. The CDR3 spans 19 residues. V lost 5 bases, J lost 0 bases, and 10 bases stayed unmatched. The sample is drawn from a study of T-cell memory formation after mild COVID-19. Study-level information: TCR clusters mostly belonged to single donors.

The study, taken as a whole, reports: Day 15 to 85 contracting clones showed balanced CD4/CD8; later expanders leaned CD4+. CD4+ contracting clones were found mainly in CM and EM, and CD8+ ones in EMRA.

5'RACE, which relied on constant-segment primers, yielded TCR alpha and TCR beta cDNA libraries carrying sample barcodes and UMIs. TCRdb fed the 5' RACE reads into MiXCR, producing one record per CDR3 protein. Altogether around 110,000 distinct CDR3 sequences are present, approximately 17% being singletons, with the ten largest covering less than 35%. The receptor comes from an adult woman who had mild COVID-19 (a few samples of this study predate the infection). Cell type and time point are not known. Sequencing was performed on PBMCs or a T cell subset sorted from them (not recorded which). The chain links TRBV29-1 to TRBJ2-1, with TRBD2 identical over 16 bases. The CDR3 nucleotides are TGCAGCGTTAAGGGACTAGCGGGAGGGCAGGTCTTCTCCTACAATGAGCAGTTCTTC. Its protein product is CSVKGLAGGQVFSYNEQFF.